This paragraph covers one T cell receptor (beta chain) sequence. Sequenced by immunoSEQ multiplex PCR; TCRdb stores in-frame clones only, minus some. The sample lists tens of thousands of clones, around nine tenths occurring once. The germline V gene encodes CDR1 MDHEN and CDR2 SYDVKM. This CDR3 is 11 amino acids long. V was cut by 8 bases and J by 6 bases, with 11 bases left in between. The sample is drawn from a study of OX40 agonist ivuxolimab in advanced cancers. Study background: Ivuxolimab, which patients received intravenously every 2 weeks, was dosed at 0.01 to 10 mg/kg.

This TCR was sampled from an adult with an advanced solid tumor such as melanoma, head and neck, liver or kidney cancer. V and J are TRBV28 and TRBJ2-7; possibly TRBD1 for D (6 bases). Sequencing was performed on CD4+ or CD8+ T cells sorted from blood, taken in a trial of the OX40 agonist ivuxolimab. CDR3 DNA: TGTGCCAGCCGTGAGGGGGTCGAGCAGTACTTC. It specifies CASREGVEQYF.